This paragraph reports one T cell receptor beta chain. The data stem from a study of blood T cell repertoires in COVID-19. Study overall: COVID-19 samples collected from the United States, Italy and Spain covered acute and convalescent phases. T cells, B-cell-depleted T cells, or PBMCs provided the cDNA or gDNA that served as material.

J gave up 0 bases and V 0 bases, and 2 bases lay outside the gene matches. Germline loops: CDR1 LGHDT, CDR2 YNNKEL (reference sequence). The CDR3 is made up of 16 amino acids. As processed by the authors: Cell counts per sample came from amplifying reference gene primers. Only in-frame clones appear in the TCRdb table, and some are missing; sequencing was by immunoSEQ multiplex PCR. V and J calls and clone size are copied from that table; D and trimming were computed from the DNA. In the table there are approximately 290,000 clones, approximately 91% of which are singletons. The chain employs TRBV3-1 (or the pseudogene TRBV3-2) and TRBJ2-5; 9 positions agree with TRBD2. Input material: peripheral blood. The TCR originated in a woman aged 55 to 70 with acute or convalescent COVID-19. For the CDR3, the DNA is TGTGCCAGCAGCCAAGAACCTAGCGGGGACCAAGAGACCCAGTACTTC. Its protein is CASSQEPSGDQETQYF.